This T cell receptor (beta chain) is drawn from a study of beta chain features in type 1 diabetes. Study context: Patient and healthy donor groups were alike in age, gender and cell yields. The study examined 107,917,701 sorted cells across all samples.

Unmatched junction bases numbered 9, after V lost 0 bases and J lost 5 bases. The germline V gene encodes CDR1 SGDLS and CDR2 YYNGEE. This CDR3 is built from 16 residues. The entirety of the isolated RNA underwent reverse transcription, so expressed TCRB transcripts were sequenced. Generated by immunoSEQ multiplex PCR, the TCRdb table keeps only in-frame clones and is missing some. The repertoire holds around 320,000 clones, approximately 15% seen once, with about 6.6% in the top ten. The sample comprised central memory CD4+ T cells from blood. This sequence joins TRBV9 and TRBJ2-5; 8 bases agree with TRBD1. The TCR was taken from a man aged 30-40 years in good health. The CDR3 spells CASSVGAGTGSETQYF. CDR3 coding DNA: TGTGCCAGCAGCGTAGGGGCCGGGACAGGAAGCGAGACCCAGTACTTC.